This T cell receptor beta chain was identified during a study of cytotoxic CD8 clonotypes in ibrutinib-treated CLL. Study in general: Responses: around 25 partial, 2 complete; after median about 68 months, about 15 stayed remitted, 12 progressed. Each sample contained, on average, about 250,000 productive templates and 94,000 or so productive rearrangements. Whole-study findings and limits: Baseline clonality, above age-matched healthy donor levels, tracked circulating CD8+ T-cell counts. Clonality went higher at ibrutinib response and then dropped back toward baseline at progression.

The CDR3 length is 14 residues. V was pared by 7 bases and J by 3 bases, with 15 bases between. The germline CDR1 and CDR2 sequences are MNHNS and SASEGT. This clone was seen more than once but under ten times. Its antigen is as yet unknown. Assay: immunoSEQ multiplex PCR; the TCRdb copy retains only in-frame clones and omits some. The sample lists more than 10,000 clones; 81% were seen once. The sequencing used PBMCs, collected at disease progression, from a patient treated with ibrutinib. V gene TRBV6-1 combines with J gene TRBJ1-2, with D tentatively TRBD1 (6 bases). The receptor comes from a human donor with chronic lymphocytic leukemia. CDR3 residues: CASTGDTRDYGYTF. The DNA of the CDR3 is TGTGCCAGCACCGGGGACACAAGGGACTATGGCTACACCTTC.